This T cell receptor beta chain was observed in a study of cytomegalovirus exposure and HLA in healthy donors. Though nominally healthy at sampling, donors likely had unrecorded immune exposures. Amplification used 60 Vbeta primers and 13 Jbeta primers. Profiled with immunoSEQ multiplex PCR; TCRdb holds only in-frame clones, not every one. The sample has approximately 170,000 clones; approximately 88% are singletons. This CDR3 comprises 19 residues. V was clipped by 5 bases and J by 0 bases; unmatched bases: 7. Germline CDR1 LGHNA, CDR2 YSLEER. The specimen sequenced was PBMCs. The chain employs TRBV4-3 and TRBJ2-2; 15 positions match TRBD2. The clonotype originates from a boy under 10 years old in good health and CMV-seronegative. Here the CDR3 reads CASSAEGLAGGTNTGELFF. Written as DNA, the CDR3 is TGCGCCAGCAGCGCAGAGGGACTAGCGGGGGGCACGAACACCGGGGAGCTGTTTTTT.